This is a list of T cell receptor beta chains from one sample in a study of blood T cell repertoires in COVID-19. The method was immunoSEQ multiplex PCR; TCRdb's version includes in-frame clones alone and lacks a portion of them. The sample holds approximately 350,000 clones; about 83% are singletons and the top ten take 2.5% to 3%. The material sequenced was peripheral blood. These receptors came from a man aged 25 to 40 with active or convalescent COVID-19. CDR3s include the opening cysteine and the closing phenylalanine or tryptophan.

j_call | v_call | cdr3_aa
TRBJ2-5 | TRBV7-9 | CASSVTSLRAAQYF
TRBJ2-1 | TRBV5-4 | CASSPPGLPHEQFF
TRBJ2-3 | TRBV9 | CASSVVPGGPGDTQYF
TRBJ2-1 | TRBV9 | CASSVETSSRGNEQFF
TRBJ2-7 | TRBV30 | CAWATGGEQYF
TRBJ2-7 | TRBV6-1 | CASSEALGQGSYEQYF
TRBJ2-3 | TRBV24-1 | CAVKGGVSTDTQYF
TRBJ1-3 | TRBV5-1 | CASSLAGENTIYF
TRBJ2-7 | TRBV10-3 | CAITRGSSYEQYF
TRBJ1-3 | TRBV10-2 | CASMQGNTIYF
TRBJ1-4 | TRBV19 | CASHNWDRVNEKLFF
TRBJ1-2 | TRBV11-2 | CASSLGGVGYTF
TRBJ1-5 | TRBV5-8 | CASRPRYRNQPQHF